A selection of T cell receptor beta chains follows, all from one sample in a study of cytomegalovirus exposure and HLA in healthy donors. Clones were sequenced by immunoSEQ multiplex PCR, and TCRdb holds only the in-frame ones, with some missing. The sample lists fewer than 250,000 clones; more than 65% were seen once. Sequencing was carried out using PBMCs. The receptors shown here come from a woman in her 30s in good health and CMV-seropositive. CDR3s include the opening cysteine and the closing phenylalanine or tryptophan. A D gene is named only where the DNA matches it firmly. The size of a clone is reported for some rows only, either as once, few or many, or as a class for expanded clones.

v_gene	j_gene	d_gene	abundance	CDR3aa	CDR3nt
TRBV5-1	TRBJ2-3	.	.	CASSLVLGSLSDTQYF	TGCGCCAGCAGCTTGGTCTTAGGGAGTCTCTCAGATACGCAGTATTTT
TRBV28	TRBJ1-2	TRBD1	.	CASSSPGQGVSVGYTF	TGTGCCAGCAGCTCTCCCGGACAGGGGGTTTCGGTTGGCTACACCTTC
TRBV19	TRBJ2-1	.	.	CASSTRRHEQFF	TGTGCCAGTAGTACCCGGAGGCATGAGCAGTTCTTC
TRBV6-1	TRBJ1-1	.	.	CASSRRRQGYTEAFF	TGTGCCAGCAGCCGGAGGAGGCAGGGGTACACTGAAGCTTTCTTT
TRBV7-9	TRBJ2-3	.	once	CASSLLRAGSTDTQYF	TGTGCCAGCAGCTTACTCAGGGCTGGGTCCACAGATACGCAGTATTTT
TRBV5-1	TRBJ1-1	TRBD1	.	CASSYRGTEAFF	TGCGCCAGCAGCTACAGGGGGACTGAAGCTTTCTTT
TRBV6-1	TRBJ2-7	TRBD2	.	CASSEELAGSYEQYF	TGTGCCAGCAGTGAAGAGTTAGCGGGGTCCTACGAGCAGTACTTC
TRBV10-3	TRBJ2-1	.	once	CAISESSGPPGNEQFF	TGTGCCATCAGTGAGTCGAGCGGACCCCCTGGGAATGAGCAGTTCTTC
TRBV28	TRBJ2-1	.	.	CASSFIRDLPEKSYNEQFF	TGTGCCAGCAGTTTCATCCGGGACTTGCCCGAAAAGTCCTACAATGAGCAGTTCTTC
TRBV6-5	TRBJ2-7	.	.	CASSPERVYEQYF	TGTGCCAGCAGCCCCGAGAGGGTGTACGAGCAGTACTTC
TRBV6-1	TRBJ2-3	.	.	CASSESSGGGTDTQYF	TGTGCCAGCAGTGAATCAAGCGGAGGGGGCACAGATACGCAGTATTTT
TRBV5-6	TRBJ1-5	.	.	CASSLYLPGSSNQPQHF	TGTGCCAGCAGCTTGTACCTACCAGGTAGTAGCAATCAGCCCCAGCATTTT
TRBV5-8	TRBJ2-1	TRBD2	.	CASSEGLQSYNEQFF	TGTGCCAGCAGCGAGGGACTACAATCCTACAATGAGCAGTTCTTC
TRBV5-1	TRBJ1-1	.	.	CASSLGLGNTEAFF	TGCGCCAGCAGCCTAGGACTCGGGAACACTGAAGCTTTCTTT
TRBV6-5	TRBJ2-1	TRBD1	few	CASSYSPSGGFDEQFF	TGTGCCAGCAGTTACTCCCCGTCAGGGGGTTTCGATGAGCAGTTCTTC
TRBV29-1	TRBJ2-2	TRBD1	.	CSVVRTGGAGELFF	TGCAGCGTTGTTAGGACAGGGGGGGCCGGGGAGCTGTTTTTT
TRBV5-5	TRBJ2-7	TRBD2	.	CASSLTSGRLEQYF	TGTGCCAGCAGCTTAACTAGCGGGAGACTAGAGCAGTACTTC
TRBV15	TRBJ2-3	.	.	CATGQGDSDTDTQYF	TGTGCCACCGGTCAAGGGGACTCCGACACAGATACGCAGTATTTT
TRBV5-1	TRBJ2-3	TRBD2	.	CASSGGLAGSTDTQYF	TGCGCCAGCAGCGGGGGACTAGCGGGAAGCACAGATACGCAGTATTTT
TRBV4-1	TRBJ2-3	TRBD2	.	CASSLAGTSGVRGAQYF	TGCGCCAGCAGCCTTGCGGGGACTAGCGGAGTTCGGGGGGCGCAGTATTTT
TRBV7-6	TRBJ2-3	.	.	CASSAGQHSTDTQYF	TGTGCCAGCAGCGCGGGGCAACATAGCACAGATACGCAGTATTTT
TRBV28	TRBJ2-7	.	.	CATAPGGGGKEQCF	TGTGCCACCGCTCCTGGGGGAGGGGGGAAAGAGCAGTGCTTC
TRBV29-1	TRBJ2-1	.	.	CSSRDNYNEQFF	TGCAGCTCCCGGGACAACTACAATGAGCAGTTCTTC
TRBV7-9	TRBJ1-1	.	.	CASSPRERMNTEAFF	TGTGCCAGCAGCCCCCGGGAGAGAATGAACACTGAAGCTTTCTTT
TRBV7-9	TRBJ2-5	TRBD2	.	CASHLAGSETQYF	TGTGCCAGCCATTTAGCGGGATCAGAGACCCAGTACTTC
TRBV18	TRBJ2-2	.	.	CASSPPGVGELFF	TGTGCCAGCTCACCACCCGGAGTCGGGGAGCTGTTTTTT
TRBV6-5	TRBJ2-3	TRBD1	.	CASSYSGQGPTETQYF	TGTGCCAGCAGTTACTCGGGACAGGGGCCCACAGAGACGCAGTATTTT
TRBV7-6	TRBJ2-7	.	.	CASSPQPGSSYEQYF	TGTGCCAGCAGCCCACAACCGGGATCCTCCTACGAGCAGTACTTC
TRBV11-2	TRBJ1-2	TRBD1	.	CASSLGGDRYGYTF	TGTGCCAGCAGCTTAGGTGGGGACAGGTATGGCTACACCTTC
TRBV5-1	TRBJ1-5	.	.	CASSPHGGRDQPQHF	TGCGCCAGCAGCCCCCACGGGGGGCGGGATCAGCCCCAGCATTTT
TRBV5-4	TRBJ2-1	.	.	CASRYGLGGNEQFF	TGTGCCAGCAGATACGGACTGGGGGGCAATGAGCAGTTCTTC
TRBV11-2	TRBJ1-4	.	.	CASSLVGRSNEKLFF	TGTGCCAGCAGCTTAGTGGGCAGATCTAATGAAAAACTGTTTTTT
TRBV5-1	TRBJ2-2	.	.	CASSLERVPGELFF	TGCGCCAGCAGCTTGGAGAGGGTACCCGGGGAGCTGTTTTTT
TRBV19	TRBJ2-2	TRBD1	few	CASSIARGLTGELFF	TGTGCCAGTAGTATAGCCAGGGGGCTCACCGGGGAGCTGTTTTTT